The subject of this entry is one TCR beta chain. As yet, its antigen is unknown. Assay used: immunoSEQ multiplex PCR; TCRdb lists only in-frame clones, some missing. The sample holds about 120,000 clones, 75% to 90% seen once. This sample was taken from a study of T cell responses to AZD1222 COVID-19 vaccine. The study, taken as a whole, reports: Vaccine-associated CD4 TCRs spanned spike, dominant at 160-218 and 743-854. The breadth and depth of Spike-specific TCRs increased once two AZD1222 doses had been given.

The CDR3 totals 15 residues. Germline CDR1 and CDR2: SEHNR and FQNEAQ (reference sequence). The V and J ends lost 6 bases and 4 bases respectively, with 16 bases between them. The source of this sequence is an adult in good health. V usage is TRBV7-9 and J usage is TRBJ2-1, with D possibly matching TRBD1 (5 bases). Source: peripheral blood, taken on day 0 of AZD1222 vaccination. The chain's CDR3 is CASRDWGRVYNEQFF. The CDR3 region has the DNA TGTGCCAGCAGGGATTGGGGCCGAGTATACAATGAGCAGTTCTTC.